The T cell receptor (beta chain) described here comes from a study of control samples from healthy donors and cancer patients. About this clone: This specimen includes other DNA sequences encoding the same CDR3.

CDR3 size: 14 residues. Germline values: CDR1 SEHNR, CDR2 FQNEAQ (reference sequence). V was shortened by 3 bases and J by 1 base, with 9 bases between the two germline ends. Some clones are missing from TCRdb's copy, which holds only in-frame ones; the method was immunoSEQ multiplex PCR. The sample records approximately 170,000 clones, 70% to 90% being singletons. The sequence was obtained from a woman in her thirties in good health. Sequenced: blood. V gene TRBV7-9 combines with J gene TRBJ1-1; D remains unclear. CDR3 sequence reads: CASSLVTQNTEAFF. CDR3 nucleotide sequence: TGTGCCAGCAGCTTGGTCACACAGAACACTGAAGCTTTCTTT.